The 24 T cell receptor beta chains below were found in one sample sequenced in a study of T cells after posttransplantation cyclophosphamide. This table comes from immunoSEQ multiplex PCR, and its TCRdb copy is limited to in-frame clones, with some not included. The data show around 20,000 clones, around 97% seen once. Cells defined as naive were viable CD3+CD4+ or CD3+CD8+ and CCR7+CD45RA+CD45RO-CD95-CD27+CD28+. The material sequenced was naive CD4+ T cells sorted from PBMCs. These receptors were taken from a man aged 50 to 59 in good health, CMV-negative, and a related stem cell transplant donor.

The J gene is TRBJ1-2, the V gene TRBV5-8, with D tentatively TRBD1 (6 bases). The CDR3 sequence is 13 residues long. V lost 3 bases and J lost 5, with 11 bases in between. Germline CDR1 and CDR2: SGHTS and YDEGEE. As DNA, the CDR3 is TGTGCCAGCAGCTCCTACCAGGGGTATGGCTACACCTTC. Its translation is CASSSYQGYGYTF.

The chain uses TRBV7-9 and TRBJ1-1; 9 nucleotides agree with TRBD1. The CDR3 spans 15 residues. After removal of 3 bases from V and 1 base from J, the junction contained 3 bases not matched to a gene. In germline, CDR1 is SEHNR, CDR2 FQNEAQ (reference sequence). The CDR3 protein is CASSLRQGENTEAFF. CDR3 sequence (DNA): TGTGCCAGCAGCTTGCGACAGGGGGAGAACACTGAAGCTTTCTTT. Looking up the rest from reference TRBV7-9 and TRBJ1-1 gives the full variable domain: DTGVSQNPRHKITKRGQNVTFRCDPISEHNRLYWYRQTLGQGPEFLTYFQNEAQLEKSRLLSDRFSAERPKGSFSTLEIQRTEQGDSAMYLCASSLRQGENTEAFFGQGTRLTVV.

This clone has just one count. V is TRBV7-8 and J is TRBJ1-1; no clear D. V lost 3 bases and J lost 2, with 7 bases in between. Germline assignment: CDR1 SGHVS and CDR2 FQNEAQ. The CDR3 contains 13 residues. CDR3 sequence: CASSFSSNTEAFF. In DNA, the CDR3 is TGTGCCAGCAGCTTTTCCAGTAACACTGAAGCTTTCTTT.

A remark on this clone: At one boundary the junction diverges from the germline segment, which might be a read error. The genes are TRBV7-7 and TRBJ2-1, with 9 bases that match TRBD2. The CDR3 loop spans 15 amino acids. Germline loops: CDR1 SSHAT, CDR2 FNYEAQ (reference sequence). Written as DNA, the CDR3 is TGTGCTAGCAGCTTAGTAGGCGGGAGGGGGGGTGAGCAGTTCTTC. Translation: CASSLVGGRGGEQFF.

The V call is TRBV7-2, the J call TRBJ2-3; 11 bases match TRBD2. This CDR3 region has 16 residues. Looked up from germline, CDR1 is SGHTA and CDR2 is FQGNSA. Trimming cost V 5 bases and J 7 bases; bases outside gene matches: 11. In nucleotides, the CDR3 is TGTGCCAGCAGCCTCGTTTATATAGCGGGGGGGCATACGCAGTATTTT. This encodes CASSLVYIAGGHTQYF. Together with reference TRBV7-2 and TRBJ2-3, the CDR3 gives the full variable domain: GAGVSQSPSNKVTEKGKDVELRCDPISGHTALYWYRQSLGQGLEFLIYFQGNSAPDKSGLPSDRFSAERTGGSVSTLTIQRTQQEDSAVYLCASSLVYIAGGHTQYFGPGTRLTVL.

The V call is TRBV4-3, the J call TRBJ1-2; tentative D call: TRBD1 (5 bases). The ends were cut back, 0 bases at V and 2 bases at J, with 7 bases in the middle. Germline V gene lookup returns CDR1 LGHNA and CDR2 YSLEER. The CDR3 is made up of 14 amino acids. This chain's CDR3 is CASSQDDRNYGYTF. The CDR3 DNA is TGCGCCAGCAGCCAAGATGACAGAAACTATGGCTACACCTTC.

The J gene is TRBJ1-4, the V gene TRBV6-6, with TRBD1 matching over 7 bases. Germline assignment: CDR1 MNHNY and CDR2 SVGAGI (reference sequence). The V and J ends lost 4 bases and 5 bases, in that order; junction bases with no gene match: 7. The CDR3 spans 15 residues. The CDR3 DNA sequence: TGTGCCAGCAGTTCGCCGGGACAGCAGAATGAAAAACTGTTTTTT. This translates into CASSSPGQQNEKLFF.

The chain employs TRBV19 and TRBJ1-5; the D is unclear. V lost 10 bases and J lost 0, with 10 bases in between. The CDR3 is 13 amino acids. Germline CDR1 and CDR2: LNHDA and SQIVND (reference sequence). The CDR3 coding sequence is TGTGCCACGCAGGATTATAGCAATCAGCCCCAGCATTTT. It yields the protein CATQDYSNQPQHF. The variable domain in full, with the rest retrieved from reference TRBV19 and TRBJ1-5, is DGGITQSPKYLFRKEGQNVTLSCEQNLNHDAMYWYRQDPGQGLRLIYYSQIVNDFQKGDIAEGYSVSREKKESFPLTVTSAQKNPTAFYLCATQDYSNQPQHFGDGTRLSIL.

V gene TRBV4-1 combines with J gene TRBJ2-1, with a possible D match to TRBD2 (6 bases). The germline gives CDR1 MGHRA, CDR2 YSYEKL. The CDR3 is 15 residues long. V was trimmed by 3 bases and J by 4 bases, leaving 13 bases between them. CDR3 sequence: CASSHLGGQYNEQFF. As DNA, the CDR3 is TGCGCCAGCAGCCACCTAGGAGGGCAGTACAATGAGCAGTTCTTC.

This chain connects TRBV19 to TRBJ1-1, with a possible D match to TRBD1 (6 bases). Trimming stripped 10 bases from V and 2 bases from J, with 20 bases between. CDR1 is LNHDA, CDR2 SQIVND, per germline (reference sequence). The CDR3 consists of 15 residues. DNA of the CDR3: TGTGCCACCAAGGGGGGGCAAACAGAAAACACTGAAGCTTTCTTT. As protein: CATKGGQTENTEAFF.

The chain carries TRBV6-5 and TRBJ1-1; D ambiguous. CDR1 and CDR2 (germline): MNHEY, SVGAGI. CDR3 length: 12 residues. V lost 5 bases to trimming and J lost 3 bases, with 7 bases between them. The CDR3 DNA reads as TGTGCCAGCAGTGACGGGGACACTGAAGCTTTCTTT. It is translated as CASSDGDTEAFF.

The rearrangement joins TRBV5-4 to TRBJ2-7; 7 positions agree with TRBD2. The length of the CDR3 is 15 residues. The ends lost 0 bases at V and 1 base at J; junction bases unmatched: 4. In germline, CDR1 is SGHNT, CDR2 YYREEE (reference sequence). The CDR3 reads CASSLVGRGSYEQYF. The CDR3 DNA reads TGTGCCAGCAGCTTGGTGGGGCGGGGGTCCTACGAGCAGTACTTC. Together with reference TRBV5-4 and TRBJ2-7, the CDR3 gives the full variable domain: ETGVTQSPTHLIKTRGQQVTLRCSSQSGHNTVSWYQQALGQGPQFIFQYYREEENGRGNFPPRFSGLQFPNYSSELNVNALELDDSALYLCASSLVGRGSYEQYFGPGTRLTVT.

This chain joins TRBV29-1 and TRBJ2-7; the match to TRBD2 covers 14 bases. J lost 1 base, V lost 6 bases, and 5 bases had no gene match. This CDR3 spans 15 amino acids. Germline V gene sequence: CDR1 SQVTM, CDR2 ANQGSEA. The CDR3, as DNA: TGCAGCGTCCTTGGACTAGCGGGAGGATCCTACGAGCAGTACTTC. It codes for CSVLGLAGGSYEQYF.

This sequence joins TRBV16 and TRBJ1-2; 7 positions agree with TRBD1. This CDR3 spans 12 amino acids. Germline values: CDR1 KGHSY, CDR2 FQNENV. Germline trimming cut 3 bases from V and 10 bases from J; bases unmatched to any gene: 5. The CDR3 DNA sequence: TGTGCCAGCAGCCACATGACAGGGTCCTACACCTTC. It yields the protein CASSHMTGSYTF.

J is TRBJ2-3 and V is TRBV2, with TRBD2 matching over 13 bases. V lost 5 bases, J lost 6 bases, and 5 bases stayed unmatched. The CDR3 sequence is 15 residues long. CDR1 SNHLY and CDR2 FYNNEI come from the germline V gene. The CDR3 DNA sequence: TGTGCCAGCAGTAGGACTAGCGGGGGTGTGGATACGCAGTATTTT. Residues: CASSRTSGGVDTQYF. Filled out from reference TRBV2 and TRBJ2-3, the complete variable domain reads EPEVTQTPSHQVTQMGQEVILRCVPISNHLYFYWYRQILGQKVEFLVSFYNNEISEKSEIFDDQFSVERPDGSNFTLKIRSTKLEDSAMYFCASSRTSGGVDTQYFGPGTRLTVL.

This clone was seen only once. The chain recombines TRBV29-1 with TRBJ2-5, with 8 bases lining up with TRBD2. Germline V CDR1 and CDR2: SQVTM, ANQGSEA. The CDR3 has 13 amino acids. J gave up 2 bases and V 8 bases, and 7 bases lay outside the gene matches. CDR3 amino acids: CSSMTSAQETQYF. The CDR3 region has the DNA TGCAGCTCGATGACTAGCGCACAAGAGACCCAGTACTTC. The full variable domain, in which reference TRBV29-1 and TRBJ2-5 provide the parts outside the CDR3, is SAVISQKPSRDICQRGTSLTIQCQVDSQVTMMFWYRQQPGQSLTLIATANQGSEATYESGFVIDKFPISRPNLTFSTLTVSNMSPEDSSIYLCSSMTSAQETQYFGPGTRLLVL.

V is TRBV2 and J is TRBJ1-2; D gene uncertain. The germline gives CDR1 SNHLY, CDR2 FYNNEI. The CDR3 runs to 10 residues. V gave up 7 bases and J gave up 8 bases, with 8 bases separating them. The CDR3 DNA is TGTGCCAGCAATCCAGTCGGCTACACCTTC. Translating gives CASNPVGYTF.

The genes are TRBV15 and TRBJ1-1; 7 bases map to TRBD1. The junction had 3 bases not matched to a gene; V was cut back by 1 base and J by 4 bases. The CDR3 spans 14 residues. Looked up from germline, CDR1 is LNHNV and CDR2 is YYDKDF (reference sequence). This CDR3 reads CATSRGQGGTEAFF. For the CDR3, the DNA is TGTGCCACCAGCAGAGGACAGGGAGGCACTGAAGCTTTCTTT.

The chain is built from TRBV6-1 and TRBJ2-5; D is perhaps TRBD1 (5 bases). This CDR3 comprises 14 residues. Germline lookup yields CDR1 MNHNS and CDR2 SASEGT. Trimming pared 2 bases from V and 5 bases from J, leaving 12 bases between. CDR3 region: CASSETRVVETQYF. CDR3 nucleotide sequence: TGTGCCAGCAGTGAAACCAGGGTAGTGGAGACCCAGTACTTC.

This chain connects TRBV11-3 to TRBJ2-7; TRBD1 agrees at 12 bases. Germline V CDR1 and CDR2: SGHNT, YENEEA. This CDR3 has 16 residues. With V trimmed by 5 bases and J by 3 bases, 8 bases remained unmatched. The CDR3 is CASSQTGTGGNYEQYF. The CDR3 DNA follows: TGTGCCAGCAGCCAGACCGGGACAGGGGGCAACTACGAGCAGTACTTC. Full variable domain (missing parts from reference TRBV11-3 and TRBJ2-7): EAGVVQSPRYKIIEKKQPVAFWCNPISGHNTLYWYLQNLGQGPELLIRYENEEAVDDSQLPKDRFSAERLKGVDSTLKIQPAELGDSAVYLCASSQTGTGGNYEQYFGPGTRLTVT.

The V call is TRBV10-3, the J call TRBJ2-1; tentative D call: TRBD2 (6 bases). The CDR3 runs 15 residues. Deletions cut 6 bases from V and 0 bases from J, with 12 bases between. Germline-derived CDR1 and CDR2 are ENHRY and SYGVKD. The CDR3 loop is CAIRKGLDSYNEQFF. The DNA for the CDR3 is TGTGCCATCAGAAAGGGACTGGACTCCTACAATGAGCAGTTCTTC.

This clone was found once. The V call is TRBV7-9, the J call TRBJ2-2; maybe TRBD2 (5 bases). The V gene lost 5 bases and the J gene lost 2 bases, with 12 bases spanning the gap. Germline V CDR1 and CDR2: SEHNR, FQNEAQ (reference sequence). This CDR3 has 15 residues. The DNA for the CDR3 is TGTGCCAGCAGCCCCGGGGATATCAACACCGGGGAGCTGTTTTTT. This encodes CASSPGDINTGELFF.

The chain uses TRBV30 and TRBJ2-3; TRBD1 matches at 9 bases. J gave up 3 bases and V 2 bases, and 12 bases lay outside the gene matches. This CDR3 spans 17 amino acids. In germline, CDR1 is GTSNPN, CDR2 SVGIG (reference sequence). DNA for the CDR3: TGTGCCTGGAGTATTCAACGCCGACAGGGGGGGACAGATACGCAGTATTTT. As protein: CAWSIQRRQGGTDTQYF.

The chain is built from TRBV19 and TRBJ2-7, with a weak D call TRBD1 (6 bases). The V gene lost 6 bases and the J gene lost 5 bases, with 14 bases spanning the gap. CDR3 length equals 13 residues. The germline V gene has CDR1 LNHDA and CDR2 SQIVND (reference sequence). CDR3 sequence: CASREQGSDEQYF. CDR3 coding DNA: TGTGCCAGTAGGGAACAGGGAAGCGACGAGCAGTACTTC.